This is a list of T cell receptor beta chains from one sample in a study of blood T cell repertoires in COVID-19. Only in-frame clones appear in the TCRdb table, and some are missing; sequencing was by immunoSEQ multiplex PCR. The sample consists of fewer than 400,000 clones, 87% of them appearing once. The sample consisted of PBMCs or T cells enriched from blood (not recorded which). The source is a woman between 50 and 59 years old who had recovered from COVID-19. The CDR3 runs from the conserved cysteine through the conserved F or W. D genes are given only for firm matches. Clone size appears in some rows only: once, few, many, or a class for an expanded clone.

abundance,v_gene,j_gene,d_gene,CDR3nt,CDR3aa
-,TRBV6-1,TRBJ2-7,TRBD1,TGTGCCAGCAGTGAACGTCGAGGACAGGGAACCTACGAGCAGTACTTC,CASSERRGQGTYEQYF
once,TRBV5-1,TRBJ1-2,-,TGCGCCAGTTCGGGTGTCGACTATGGCTACACCTTC,CASSGVDYGYTF
-,TRBV9,TRBJ2-2,-,TGTGCCAGCAGCCTGACCACCGGGATTCGGACCGGGGAGCTGTTTTTT,CASSLTTGIRTGELFF
-,TRBV5-1,TRBJ1-4,-,TGCGCCAGCAGCACCAGGGGTAATGAAAAACTGTTTTTT,CASSTRGNEKLFF
-,TRBV6-5,TRBJ2-5,-,TGTGCCAGCAGACTATACGGGGGGCCAGAGACCCAGTACTTC,CASRLYGGPETQYF
-,TRBV2,TRBJ1-4,TRBD1,TGTGCCAGCAGTGGACAGGGGACAACTAATGAAAAACTGTTTTTT,CASSGQGTTNEKLFF
few,TRBV18,TRBJ1-6,-,TGTGCCAGCTCCCCTAGCTCCTATAATTCACCCCTCCACTTT,CASSPSSYNSPLHF
once,TRBV5-1,TRBJ2-7,-,TGCGCCAGCAGCTTGGCATTAGCAGGGCTCTCCTACGAGCAGTACTTC,CASSLALAGLSYEQYF
-,TRBV5-1,TRBJ1-4,TRBD1,TGCGCCAGCAGCACCACAGGGGAGGTTAATGAAAAACTGTTTTTT,CASSTTGEVNEKLFF
-,TRBV28,TRBJ1-2,-,TGTGCCAGCAGAGACAGCCCCAATGGCTACACCTTC,CASRDSPNGYTF
-,TRBV3-1/TRBV3-2,TRBJ2-3,-,TGTGCCAGCAGCCAAGAATCTCTTCGGGACTGGTGGAGCAGCACAGATACGCAGTATTTT,CASSQESLRDWWSSTDTQYF
-,TRBV7-9,TRBJ1-4,-,TGTGCCAGCAGCGTCCCTTTAGGGGCGGCAACTAATGAAAAACTGTTTTTT,CASSVPLGAATNEKLFF
-,TRBV10-3,TRBJ1-2,-,TGTGCCATCAGTTCCACAAAAGACAGAAACTATGGCTACACCTTC,CAISSTKDRNYGYTF
-,TRBV3-1/TRBV3-2,TRBJ2-2,-,TGTGCCAGCAGCCAAGTTGTACAGAACACCGGGGAGCTGTTTTTT,CASSQVVQNTGELFF
-,TRBV19,TRBJ1-1,-,TGTGCCAGCCGTGGGGGGGACACTGAAGCTTTCTTT,CASRGGDTEAFF
-,TRBV28,TRBJ1-6,-,TGTGCCAGCAGCCGACGGGTACTTAATTCACCCCTCCACTTT,CASSRRVLNSPLHF
-,TRBV3-1/TRBV3-2,TRBJ1-2,TRBD1,TGTGCCAGCAGCCAGGGGACAGCAACCTATGGCTACACCTTC,CASSQGTATYGYTF
-,TRBV10-3,TRBJ1-2,TRBD1,TGTGCCATCAGCCCGGGACAGAATAACTATGGCTACACCTTC,CAISPGQNNYGYTF
-,TRBV28,TRBJ1-4,-,TGTGCCAGCAGTTCAGGGAAAGTTAATGAAAAACTGTTTTTT,CASSSGKVNEKLFF
-,TRBV14,TRBJ2-3,-,TGTGCCAGCAGCCAAGAATCCGTAACAGATACGCAGTATTTT,CASSQESVTDTQYF
-,TRBV5-6,TRBJ1-2,-,TGTGCCAGCAGCTTGTCTACAGATGTCTATGGCTACACCTTC,CASSLSTDVYGYTF
-,TRBV6-5,TRBJ2-3,-,TGTGCCAGCACTCTCAGAGGGGGGGACACAGATACGCAGTATTTT,CASTLRGGDTDTQYF
-,TRBV13,TRBJ2-1,-,TGTGCCAGCAGCTTAGGGAGAGGAGCCCACAATGAGCAGTTCTTC,CASSLGRGAHNEQFF
-,TRBV3-1/TRBV3-2,TRBJ2-3,-,TGTGCCAGCAGCCAAGAGGCAGGGACTAGCACAGATACGCAGTATTTT,CASSQEAGTSTDTQYF
-,TRBV6-9,TRBJ1-5,-,TGTGCCAGCAGTTACGAACCCGCCCCCAGGGCTGATCAGCCCCAGCATTTT,CASSYEPAPRADQPQHF
-,TRBV5-1,TRBJ1-6,-,TGCGCCAGCAGCTTGACGGATAATTCACCCCTCCACTTT,CASSLTDNSPLHF
-,TRBV28,TRBJ1-5,-,TGTGCCAGCGGAGGCAATCAGCCCCAGCATTTT,CASGGNQPQHF
few,TRBV30,TRBJ1-5,-,TGTGCCTGGAGTGTAGGAGCACCAGCTAATCAGCCCCAGCATTTT,CAWSVGAPANQPQHF
once,TRBV2,TRBJ1-2,-,TGTGCCAGCGGAAACGGACAAGGGGGCTACACCTTC,CASGNGQGGYTF
-,TRBV28,TRBJ1-2,TRBD1,TGTGCCAGCAGTTTAGAGGGGTCCGCGAGGGGGCGAGGCTACACCTTC,CASSLEGSARGRGYTF
-,TRBV5-1,TRBJ2-1,-,TGCGCCAGCAGCCTACAGGACTCCTACAATGAGCAGTTCTTC,CASSLQDSYNEQFF
-,TRBV7-9,TRBJ2-3,-,TGTGCCAGCACCAGGGGGGATATAGATACGCAGTATTTT,CASTRGDIDTQYF
-,TRBV7-2,TRBJ2-5,-,TGTGCCAGCAGCCCCCGTGGGGGGTTGGAGGGACAGACCCAGTACTTC,CASSPRGGLEGQTQYF
-,TRBV28,TRBJ2-1,-,TGTGCCAGCAGTTTTCTAGGGGCATATGAGCAGTTCTTC,CASSFLGAYEQFF
-,TRBV5-1,TRBJ2-2,TRBD1,TGCGCCAGCACTCCGGGACAGGGGAACACCGGGGAGCTGTTTTTT,CASTPGQGNTGELFF
-,TRBV6-5,TRBJ1-6,TRBD1,TGTGCCAGCAGTTGGGGACAGGGGAATTCACCCCTCCACTTT,CASSWGQGNSPLHF
-,TRBV4-3,TRBJ1-1,-,TGCGCCAGCAGCCAAGATAGGGGCACACGAAGGACTGAAGCTTTCTTT,CASSQDRGTRRTEAFF
-,TRBV28,TRBJ2-7,TRBD2,TGTGCCAGCATAAAACCAGGACTAGCGCCCGAGCAGTACTTC,CASIKPGLAPEQYF
-,TRBV19,TRBJ2-7,-,TGTGCCAGTTCTCCGGGGGTAACCTACGAGCAGTACTTC,CASSPGVTYEQYF
-,TRBV19,TRBJ1-6,TRBD1,TGTGCCAGTAGTGACCGGGACAGGAGTTATAATTCACCCCTCCACTTT,CASSDRDRSYNSPLHF
-,TRBV28,TRBJ1-2,-,TGTGCCAGCAGTTTAGGCGGTTGGGGCTACACCTTC,CASSLGGWGYTF
-,TRBV27,TRBJ2-7,TRBD2,TGTGCCAGCAGTTTGCGCGGGGGCTACGAGCAGTACTTC,CASSLRGGYEQYF
-,TRBV3-1/TRBV3-2,TRBJ1-2,-,TGTGCCAGCAGCCAAGAGAACAGGGTGAGGGGCTACACCTTC,CASSQENRVRGYTF
-,TRBV12-3/TRBV12-4,TRBJ2-3,TRBD1,TGTGCCAGCAACAGGGGAGTAACAGATACGCAGTATTTT,CASNRGVTDTQYF
-,TRBV29-1,TRBJ1-1,-,TGCAGCGCCCGACAGGTAATGAACACTGAAGCTTTCTTT,CSARQVMNTEAFF
-,TRBV4-1,TRBJ2-1,TRBD2,TGCGCCAGCAACGATCCAGCGGGGAGCTCCTACAATGAGCAGTTCTTC,CASNDPAGSSYNEQFF
once,TRBV12-3/TRBV12-4,TRBJ1-3,TRBD1,TGTGCCAGCACCGTATGGACAGGAGGCACCATATATTTT,CASTVWTGGTIYF
once,TRBV7-6,TRBJ2-2,-,TGTGCCAGCAGCATACAGGAAACCGGGGAGCTGTTTTTT,CASSIQETGELFF
-,TRBV3-1/TRBV3-2,TRBJ1-2,TRBD1,TGTGCCAGCAGCCAGGGGACAGGCCCCTTATCCTATGGCTACACCTTC,CASSQGTGPLSYGYTF
few,TRBV6-5,TRBJ1-1,-,TGTGCCAGCAGTTACTCTACAGGGAACACTGAAGCTTTCTTT,CASSYSTGNTEAFF
-,TRBV2,TRBJ1-5,-,TGTGCCAGCAGTGTTAGTCACTATAGCAATCAGCCCCAGCATTTT,CASSVSHYSNQPQHF
-,TRBV7-8,TRBJ2-2,TRBD2,TGTGCCAGCAGCTTAGCTGACCTAGCGGGGGGTAACACCGGGGAGCTGTTTTTT,CASSLADLAGGNTGELFF